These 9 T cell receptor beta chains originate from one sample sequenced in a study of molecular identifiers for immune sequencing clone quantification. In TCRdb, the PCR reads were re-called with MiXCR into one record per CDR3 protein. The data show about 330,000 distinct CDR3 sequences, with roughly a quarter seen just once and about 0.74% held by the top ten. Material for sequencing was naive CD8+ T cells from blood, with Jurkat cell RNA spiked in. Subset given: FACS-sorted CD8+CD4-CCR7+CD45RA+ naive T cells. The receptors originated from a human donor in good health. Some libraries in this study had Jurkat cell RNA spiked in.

CDR3 coding DNA: TGTGCCAGTAGCAGGCGCCGTGGCTACACCTTC. Translated, it gives CASSRRRGYTF. The V and J genes are TRBV19 and TRBJ1-2, with D unresolved. The CDR3 loop spans 11 amino acids. The V gene lost 6 bases and the J gene lost 7 bases, with 9 bases spanning the gap. Germline V lookup: CDR1 LNHDA, CDR2 SQIVND (reference sequence).

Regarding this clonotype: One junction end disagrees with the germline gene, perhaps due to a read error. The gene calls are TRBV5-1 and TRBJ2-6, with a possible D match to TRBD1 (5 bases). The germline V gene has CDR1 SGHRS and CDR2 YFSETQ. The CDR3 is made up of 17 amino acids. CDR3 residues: CASSETLKGSGADVLPF. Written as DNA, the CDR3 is TGCGCCAGCAGCGAGACCCTAAAGGGCTCTGGGGCCGACGTCCTGCCTTTC.

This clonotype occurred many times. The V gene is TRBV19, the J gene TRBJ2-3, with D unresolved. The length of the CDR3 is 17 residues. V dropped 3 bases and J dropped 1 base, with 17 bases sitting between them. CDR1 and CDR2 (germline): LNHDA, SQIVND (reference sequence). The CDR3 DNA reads TGTGCCAGTAGTATCCGGGTTTCGATAAAAGGCACAGATACGCAGTATTTT. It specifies CASSIRVSIKGTDTQYF.

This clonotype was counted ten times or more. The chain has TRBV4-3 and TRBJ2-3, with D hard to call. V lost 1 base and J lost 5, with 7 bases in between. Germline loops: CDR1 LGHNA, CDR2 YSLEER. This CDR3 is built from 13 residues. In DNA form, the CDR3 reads TGCGCCAGCAGCCAAGTTCGCTTAGATACGCAGTATTTT. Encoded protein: CASSQVRLDTQYF.

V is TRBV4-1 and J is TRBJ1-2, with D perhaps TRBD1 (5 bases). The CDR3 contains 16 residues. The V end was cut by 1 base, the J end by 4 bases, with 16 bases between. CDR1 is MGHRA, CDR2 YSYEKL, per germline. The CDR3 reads CASSQVTQGLFYGYTF. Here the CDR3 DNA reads TGCGCCAGCAGCCAAGTCACGCAGGGTCTGTTCTATGGCTACACCTTC.

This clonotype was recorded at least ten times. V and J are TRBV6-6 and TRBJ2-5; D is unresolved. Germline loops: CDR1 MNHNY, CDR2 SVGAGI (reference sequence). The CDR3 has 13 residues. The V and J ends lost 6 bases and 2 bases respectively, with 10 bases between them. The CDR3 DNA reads TGTGCCAGCAGCAGTTCACCTCAAGAGACCCAGTACTTC. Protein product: CASSSSPQETQYF.

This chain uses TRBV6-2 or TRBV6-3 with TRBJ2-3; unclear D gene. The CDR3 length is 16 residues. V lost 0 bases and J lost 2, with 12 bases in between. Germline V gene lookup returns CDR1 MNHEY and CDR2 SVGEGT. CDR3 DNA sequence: TGTGCCAGCAGTTACTCGAGCCTTACCCCCACAGATACGCAGTATTTT. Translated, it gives CASSYSSLTPTDTQYF.

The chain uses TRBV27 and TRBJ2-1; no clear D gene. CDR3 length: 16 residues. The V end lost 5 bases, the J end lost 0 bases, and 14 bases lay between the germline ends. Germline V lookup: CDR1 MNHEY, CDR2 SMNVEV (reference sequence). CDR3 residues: CASSPLGQSSYNEQFF. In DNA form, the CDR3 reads TGTGCCAGCAGTCCCCTCGGCCAGAGCTCCTACAATGAGCAGTTCTTC.

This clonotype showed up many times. CDR3 nucleotides: TGTGCCAGCAGCCCAGGTAGAAATGCTGGAAACACCATATATTTT. Its protein product is CASSPGRNAGNTIYF. V usage is TRBV7-7 and J usage is TRBJ1-3; no reliable D call. CDR1 SSHAT and CDR2 FNYEAQ come from the germline V gene (reference sequence). Trimming shortened V by 5 bases and J by 2 bases, and 13 bases separated the two germline ends. The CDR3 extends over 15 amino acids. Based on the CDR3 plus reference TRBV7-7 and TRBJ1-3, the full variable domain is GAGVSQSPRYKVTKRGQDVTLRCDPISSHATLYWYQQALGQGPEFLTYFNYEAQPDKSGLPSDRFSAERPEGSISTLTIQRTEQRDSAMYRCASSPGRNAGNTIYFGEGSWLTVV.